The 27 T cell receptor beta chains given below trace back to one sample, sequenced in a study of T-cell reconstitution after alpha-beta-depleted transplantation in children. The library targeted TCRbeta and was prepared with unique molecular identifiers. TCRdb re-called the PCR reads with MiXCR, one entry per CDR3 protein. This repertoire shows a few hundred thousand distinct CDR3 sequences, approximately 13% found once; its top ten account for over 2%. The sequences come from PBMCs, mostly from graft donor cells, collected 360 days after TCRalphabeta/CD19-depleted stem cell transplant. Source of these receptors: a male patient aged 10 to 17 who had a stem cell transplant for acute myeloid leukemia, so the T cells may come from the graft donor.

The CDR3 DNA reads TGTGCCAGTGACGAGTCCGTCGGGGAGCTGTTTTTT. The encoded protein is CASDESVGELFF. The V and J genes are TRBV28 and TRBJ2-2, with D unresolved. The CDR3 covers 12 residues. V was shortened by 9 bases and J by 7 bases, with 12 bases between the two germline ends. Germline CDR1 reads MDHEN; CDR2 reads SYDVKM.

This clonotype has ten or more counts. This chain links TRBV11-2 with TRBJ2-2, with 15 bases lining up with TRBD2. The CDR3 covers 19 residues. V was clipped by 6 bases and J by 0 bases; unmatched bases: 8. The V gene's germline CDR1 is SGHAT and CDR2 FQNNGV. CDR3 region: CASRGTSGRNRPNTGELFF. The CDR3 nucleotides read TGTGCCAGCAGGGGGACTAGCGGGAGGAACCGTCCGAACACCGGGGAGCTGTTTTTT.

This clonotype was counted between two and nine times. The chain links TRBV30 to TRBJ2-7; D ambiguous. Trimming took off 1 base at V and 0 bases at J, with 7 bases between the two ends. Germline V gene data show CDR1 as GTSNPN and CDR2 as SVGIG (reference sequence). There are 13 residues in the CDR3. CDR3 nucleotides: TGTGCCTGGAGTGGTAGGGCCTCCTACGAGCAGTACTTC. Residues: CAWSGRASYEQYF.

The chain has TRBV30 and TRBJ2-1, with unresolved D. The CDR3 runs to 14 residues. V gave up 4 bases and J gave up 2 bases, with 12 bases separating them. The V gene's germline CDR1 is GTSNPN and CDR2 SVGIG (reference sequence). CDR3 protein: CAWIEIAPYNEQFF. CDR3 in DNA: TGTGCCTGGATAGAAATAGCTCCCTACAATGAGCAGTTCTTC.

This clonotype showed up just a few times. V usage is TRBV1 and J usage is TRBJ2-3; the table's D call TRBD1 went unverified against the DNA. TRBV1 is a listed pseudogene. The length of the CDR3 is 16 residues. The CDR3, as DNA: TGCACCAGCAGCCAAGACCGGGCAGGGGGCACAGATACGCAGTATTTT. Its protein product is CTSSQDRAGGTDTQYF.

This clonotype appeared a few times. The genes are TRBV2 and TRBJ2-1; D is unresolved. The germline CDR1 and CDR2 sequences are SNHLY and FYNNEI. The CDR3 has 15 residues. V lost 1 base and J 0 bases, leaving 7 bases between the germline ends. Here the CDR3 reads CASSEGQPSYNEQFF. Here the CDR3 DNA reads TGTGCCAGCAGTGAAGGGCAGCCCTCCTACAATGAGCAGTTCTTC. Complete variable domain (other parts from reference TRBV2 and TRBJ2-1): EPEVTQTPSHQVTQMGQEVILRCVPISNHLYFYWYRQILGQKVEFLVSFYNNEISEKSEIFDDQFSVERPDGSNFTLKIRSTKLEDSAMYFCASSEGQPSYNEQFFGPGTRLTVL.

The rearrangement joins TRBV20-1 to TRBJ2-7; D is possibly TRBD2 (5 bases). Looked up from germline, CDR1 is DFQATT and CDR2 is SNEGSKA (reference sequence). V was cut by 6 bases and J by 2 bases, with 14 bases left in between. This CDR3 is 13 amino acids long. Written as DNA, the CDR3 is TGCAGTGCCTCGGGGTCGGGTGCCTACGAGCAGTACTTC. Amino acids: CSASGSGAYEQYF.

The table lists this clonotype with many counts. The chain couples TRBV29-1 to TRBJ2-2; D is ambiguous. Germline assignment: CDR1 SQVTM and CDR2 ANQGSEA. Deletions cut 4 bases from V and 4 bases from J, with 10 bases between. This CDR3 is 13 amino acids long. DNA of the CDR3: TGCAGCGTTGTTGTGTCTTCCACCGGGGAGCTGTTTTTT. It specifies CSVVVSSTGELFF.

This chain joins TRBV30 and TRBJ1-5, with TRBD1 matching over 12 bases. CDR3 length: 15 residues. Germline V CDR1 and CDR2: GTSNPN, SVGIG (reference sequence). V gave up 3 bases and J gave up 6 bases; unmatched junction bases: 6. This CDR3 reads CAWRTGQGAGQPQHF. CDR3 DNA sequence: TGTGCCTGGAGGACGGGACAGGGGGCAGGTCAGCCCCAGCATTTT.

J is TRBJ2-1 and V is TRBV20-1; 8 bases are shared with TRBD2. The germline V gene encodes CDR1 DFQATT and CDR2 SNEGSKA (reference sequence). The J segment lost 6 bases and the V segment lost 3 bases, leaving 10 bases of the junction unmatched. The CDR3 totals 15 residues. This chain's CDR3 is CSASGRVSGANEQFF. DNA for the CDR3: TGCAGTGCTAGCGGGAGGGTATCTGGGGCCAATGAGCAGTTCTTC.

J is TRBJ2-5 and V is TRBV10-3, with a possible D match to TRBD1 (6 bases). There are 15 residues in the CDR3. Germline V gene sequence: CDR1 ENHRY, CDR2 SYGVKD. V gave up 11 bases and J gave up 2 bases, with 21 bases separating them. CDR3 DNA sequence: TGTGCCGCCCGGGACGGGACACACCGTCAAGAGACCCAGTACTTC. Encoded protein: CAARDGTHRQETQYF.

The sample holds a few counts of this clonotype. The chain joins TRBV6-5 to TRBJ1-4; D is uncertain. The ends were cut back, 0 bases at V and 0 bases at J, with 5 bases in the middle. The CDR3 consists of 15 residues. The germline V gene encodes CDR1 MNHEY and CDR2 SVGAGI. In DNA form, the CDR3 reads TGTGCCAGCAGTTACTCTAGGTCAACTAATGAAAAACTGTTTTTT. Translation gives CASSYSRSTNEKLFF.

This clonotype has a count of ten or more. The chain has TRBV28 and TRBJ2-5; D is unclear. CDR3 length equals 15 residues. Germline V gene lookup returns CDR1 MDHEN and CDR2 SYDVKM. V lost 7 bases, J lost 2 bases, and 17 bases lay in between. The CDR3 region has the DNA TGTGCCAGCACCCCGAACGGGCCGAGACAAGAGACCCAGTACTTC. The encoded protein is CASTPNGPRQETQYF.

The V call is TRBV27, the J call TRBJ2-7; D uncertain. Germline values: CDR1 MNHEY, CDR2 SMNVEV (reference sequence). The CDR3 loop spans 13 amino acids. Trimming shortened V by 5 bases and J by 4 bases, and 12 bases separated the two germline ends. The CDR3 coding sequence is TGTGCCAGCAGTCCCCTGACCAATTACGAGCAGTACTTC. Its protein product is CASSPLTNYEQYF.

This clonotype was picked up a small number of times. This chain joins TRBV20-1 and TRBJ2-1; D call uncertain. CDR1 and CDR2 (germline): DFQATT, SNEGSKA (reference sequence). The CDR3 totals 10 residues. V was cut by 3 bases and J by 7 bases, with 4 bases left in between. The CDR3 sequence is CSASSNEQFF. As DNA, the CDR3 is TGCAGTGCTAGCTCAAATGAGCAGTTCTTC.

The table lists this clonotype with many counts. This chain connects TRBV5-1 to TRBJ2-1; the match to TRBD2 covers 7 bases. V lost 9 bases, J lost 6 bases, and 6 bases stayed unmatched. Germline V gene data show CDR1 as SGHRS and CDR2 as YFSETQ. The CDR3 spans 12 residues. In nucleotides, the CDR3 is TGCGCCACCAGTACTAGCGCCAATGAGCAGTTCTTC. Encoded protein: CATSTSANEQFF.

There are many counts of this clonotype. V and J are TRBV7-9 and TRBJ2-7; 7 bases are a match to TRBD1. After removal of 4 bases from V and 3 bases from J, the junction contained 6 bases not matched to a gene. This CDR3 region has 14 residues. Germline loops: CDR1 SEHNR, CDR2 FQNEAQ (reference sequence). The CDR3 sequence is CASSYGTVSYEQYF. CDR3 coding DNA: TGTGCCAGCAGCTATGGGACAGTTAGCTACGAGCAGTACTTC. The full variable domain, completed using reference TRBV7-9 and TRBJ2-7, is DTGVSQNPRHKITKRGQNVTFRCDPISEHNRLYWYRQTLGQGPEFLTYFQNEAQLEKSRLLSDRFSAERPKGSFSTLEIQRTEQGDSAMYLCASSYGTVSYEQYFGPGTRLTVT.

CDR3: CASSPPTRRLTYEQYF. CDR3 in DNA: TGTGCCAGCTCACCACCGACCAGGAGATTAACCTACGAGCAGTACTTC. The chain employs TRBV18 and TRBJ2-7; no definite D call. CDR1 is KGHSH, CDR2 LQKENI, per germline. The CDR3 spans 16 residues. V lost 0 bases and J 2 bases, leaving 14 bases between the germline ends.

This chain connects TRBV10-3 to TRBJ2-7, with 8 bases matching TRBD2. This CDR3 has 14 amino acids. V gave up 7 bases and J gave up 2 bases; unmatched junction bases: 7. CDR1 is ENHRY and CDR2 is SYGVKD in the germline V gene. CDR3 sequence (DNA): TGTGCCATCACCCGGACTAGCTTACCCTACGAGCAGTACTTC. Its protein is CAITRTSLPYEQYF.

CDR3 residues: CASSVGGSAYNEQFF. The CDR3 coding sequence is TGTGCCAGCAGCGTAGGCGGGAGCGCATACAATGAGCAGTTCTTC. The genes are TRBV9 and TRBJ2-1; 7 positions match TRBD2. CDR3 length equals 15 residues. Germline loops: CDR1 SGDLS, CDR2 YYNGEE. V lost 0 bases to trimming and J lost 4 bases; unmatched junction nucleotides: 4.

This clonotype has a handful of counts. This chain joins TRBV14 and TRBJ1-1, with unresolved D. The ends were cut back, 4 bases at V and 0 bases at J, with 12 bases in the middle. CDR3 size: 15 residues. The V gene's germline CDR1 is SGHDN and CDR2 FVKESK. Here the CDR3 reads CASSRIAGLNTEAFF. For the CDR3, the DNA is TGTGCCAGCAGCCGAATCGCAGGATTGAACACTGAAGCTTTCTTT.

This clonotype was seen only a few times. The V and J genes are TRBV6-5 and TRBJ2-7; weak D call: TRBD2 (5 bases). CDR3 size: 15 residues. Germline CDR1 reads MNHEY; CDR2 reads SVGAGI. The V gene lost 0 bases and the J gene lost 0 bases, with 9 bases spanning the gap. CDR3 amino acids: CASSYSVAISYEQYF. The CDR3 DNA sequence: TGTGCCAGCAGTTACTCCGTAGCGATCTCCTACGAGCAGTACTTC.

This clonotype was seen at least ten times. Here the CDR3 reads CASRNVRRAKNIQYF. CDR3 DNA sequence: TGTGCCAGCAGAAACGTTAGGAGGGCCAAAAACATTCAGTACTTC. This chain joins TRBV13 and TRBJ2-4, with D perhaps matching TRBD2 (5 bases). V was cut by 6 bases and J by 1 base, with 13 bases left in between. The germline gives CDR1 PRHDT, CDR2 FYEKMQ (reference sequence). The CDR3 runs to 15 residues.

The chain combines TRBV28 with TRBJ2-7; TRBD2 aligns across 10 bases. The CDR3 is 17 amino acids. The germline V gene has CDR1 MDHEN and CDR2 SYDVKM. The J segment lost 0 bases and the V segment lost 3 bases, leaving 8 bases of the junction unmatched. For the CDR3, the DNA is TGTGCCAGCAGTTTGTGGCTAGCGGGAGACCGCTCCTACGAGCAGTACTTC. Translation gives CASSLWLAGDRSYEQYF.

This clonotype has at least ten counts. The chain links TRBV29-1 to TRBJ2-1; TRBD2 is a possible D gene (6 bases). Germline assignment: CDR1 SQVTM and CDR2 ANQGSEA. Trimming took off 2 bases at V and 5 bases at J, with 13 bases between the two ends. The CDR3 has 14 residues. In nucleotides, the CDR3 is TGCAGCGTTGAACCCCTAGCGTCTCACAATGAGCAGTTCTTC. Amino acid sequence: CSVEPLASHNEQFF.

This clonotype was seen a few times. The chain employs TRBV29-1 and TRBJ2-5, with D unclear. The length of the CDR3 is 12 residues. Trimming stripped 3 bases from V and 2 bases from J, with 7 bases between. Germline assignment: CDR1 SQVTM and CDR2 ANQGSEA. The CDR3 sequence is CSVEWLQETQYF. The CDR3 DNA follows: TGCAGCGTTGAGTGGCTACAAGAGACCCAGTACTTC.

This clonotype was seen a handful of times. The DNA is omitted, as the CDR3 cannot be located on it reliably, and the CDR3 follows TCRdb's listing. The chain has TRBV10-3 and TRBJ2-7; the table names TRBD1, a call not compared with the DNA. From its first to its last residue, the CDR3 has 12 amino acids. Looked up from germline, CDR1 is ENHRY and CDR2 is SYGVKD. CDR3 in amino acids: CAISEVGLGSDF.